This entry lists 11 T cell receptor beta chains sequenced from one sample in a study of blood T cell repertoires in COVID-19 (TCRdb year 2020). The library relied on the immunoSEQ multiplex PCR assay. The source is immuneACCESS, and TCRdb retained only in-frame sequences with V and J called. Part of the clones is not carried over; for the studies checked, unresolved V genes explain less than half of this, and the remainder is unexplained. The sample table holds 200,000 to 250,000 clones, of which about 85% were seen once. Jointly, the top ten make up less than 14% of the sample. What was sequenced was PBMCs or T cells enriched from blood (not recorded which). All receptors come from a young man who had recovered from COVID-19.

The CDR3 DNA follows: TGTGCCACCGTAGACGCGGGTGTTGGGACCTACAATGAGCAGTTCTTC. Translation: CATVDAGVGTYNEQFF. V and J are TRBV10-3 and TRBJ2-1, with a tentative D call TRBD2 (5 bases). The CDR3 totals 16 residues. Germline V gives CDR1 ENHRY, CDR2 SYGVKD. Between the trimmed V and J ends, which lost 10 bases and 2 bases, there was a span of 21 bases.

The chain has TRBV30 and TRBJ2-1; maybe TRBD1 (6 bases). The V end lost 4 bases, the J end lost 8 bases, and 24 bases lay between the germline ends. Germline V gene sequence: CDR1 GTSNPN, CDR2 SVGIG (reference sequence). The CDR3 is 16 residues long. CDR3 protein: CAWIRTGHRLPDEQFF. DNA for the CDR3: TGTGCCTGGATACGAACGGGACACCGGCTGCCTGATGAGCAGTTCTTC.

V gene TRBV18 combines with J gene TRBJ1-2, with a tentative D call TRBD1 (6 bases). The CDR3 loop spans 14 amino acids. Germline CDR1 and CDR2: KGHSH and LQKENI. V lost 3 bases and J lost 5, with 13 bases in between. CDR3 amino acids: CASSPAGDGYGYTF. The CDR3 region has the DNA TGTGCCAGCTCACCCGCAGGGGATGGATATGGCTACACCTTC.

This clone was detected a few times. This chain connects TRBV13 to TRBJ2-7; 11 bases agree with TRBD2. The CDR3 length is 17 residues. With V trimmed by 3 bases and J by 2 bases, 9 bases remained unmatched. The V gene's germline CDR1 is PRHDT and CDR2 FYEKMQ (reference sequence). DNA of the CDR3: TGTGCCAGCAGCTTCGGGCTAGCGGGGGGATCCACCTACGAGCAGTACTTC. Translating gives CASSFGLAGGSTYEQYF.

This clone was seen many times. This chain uses TRBV10-1 with TRBJ2-5; 7 nucleotides match TRBD1. The CDR3 runs to 17 residues. Trimming at V came to 0 bases and at J to 1 base, leaving 8 bases not matched to a gene. The germline V gene has CDR1 WNHNN and CDR2 SYGVQD (reference sequence). DNA for the CDR3: TGCGCCAGCAGTGAGTCCCAGGCAGGGGGATCCCAAGAGACCCAGTACTTC. Protein product: CASSESQAGGSQETQYF.

A note on this clone: Other DNA sequences within the sample encode an identical CDR3. The chain employs TRBV9 and TRBJ2-7; no definite D call. Germline V gene sequence: CDR1 SGDLS, CDR2 YYNGEE. The V end lost 0 bases, the J end lost 0 bases, and 7 bases lay between the germline ends. The CDR3 has 14 residues. The CDR3 spells CASSVVPSSYEQYF. Written as DNA, the CDR3 is TGTGCCAGCAGCGTAGTCCCCAGCTCCTACGAGCAGTACTTC.

V usage is TRBV6-5 and J usage is TRBJ1-4; D remains unclear. V shed 11 bases and J shed 7 bases, with 11 bases lying between them. Per germline, CDR1 MNHEY and CDR2 SVGAGI. The length of the CDR3 is 11 residues. The CDR3 spells CAVLSGEKLFF. The CDR3, as DNA: TGTGCCGTCCTGTCAGGTGAAAAACTGTTTTTT.

The rearrangement joins TRBV27 to TRBJ2-7; 7 bases agree with TRBD1. This CDR3 is 13 amino acids long. Trimming took 6 bases from V and 2 from J; bases not matched to a gene: 4. From germline, CDR1 is MNHEY and CDR2 SMNVEV (reference sequence). This CDR3 reads CASSEGGAYEQYF. CDR3 coding DNA: TGTGCCAGCAGCGAAGGGGGCGCCTACGAGCAGTACTTC.

This clone occurred a few times. The chain carries TRBV7-9 and TRBJ1-4; 8 nucleotides match TRBD1. The CDR3 consists of 17 residues. The V gene's germline CDR1 is SEHNR and CDR2 FQNEAQ (reference sequence). The J segment lost 1 base and the V segment lost 6 bases, leaving 10 bases of the junction unmatched. The CDR3 nucleotides read TGTGCCAGCAGACCAGGGGGCAGGGAGGGAACTAATGAAAAACTGTTTTTT. As protein: CASRPGGREGTNEKLFF.

The chain links TRBV2 to TRBJ1-1; no clear D. The length of the CDR3 is 10 residues. Germline CDR1 SNHLY, CDR2 FYNNEI. The V end lost 8 bases, the J end lost 10 bases, and 11 bases lay between the germline ends. CDR3 protein: CASAGSGAFF. The CDR3 bases are TGTGCCAGCGCCGGGAGTGGAGCTTTCTTT.

The chain carries TRBV5-1 and TRBJ2-5, with 8 bases matching TRBD2. The CDR3 is 17 amino acids. Germline-derived CDR1 and CDR2 are SGHRS and YFSETQ. J was trimmed by 4 bases and V by 2 bases; bases with no gene match: 13. The CDR3 spells CASSFTHPGLGRETQYF. CDR3 sequence (DNA): TGCGCCAGCAGCTTTACTCACCCGGGACTAGGGAGAGAGACCCAGTACTTC.